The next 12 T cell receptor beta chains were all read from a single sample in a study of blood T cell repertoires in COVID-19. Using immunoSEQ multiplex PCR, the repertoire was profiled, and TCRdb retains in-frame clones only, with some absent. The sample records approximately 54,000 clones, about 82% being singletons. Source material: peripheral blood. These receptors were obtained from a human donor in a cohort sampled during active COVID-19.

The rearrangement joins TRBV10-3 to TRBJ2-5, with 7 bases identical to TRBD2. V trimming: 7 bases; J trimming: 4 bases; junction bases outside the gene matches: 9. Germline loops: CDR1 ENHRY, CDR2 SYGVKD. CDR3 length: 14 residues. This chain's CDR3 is CAIKKERETETQYF. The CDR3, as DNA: TGTGCCATCAAGAAGGAGCGGGAAACAGAGACCCAGTACTTC.

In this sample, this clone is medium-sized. DNA of the CDR3: TGTGCCAGCAGTTACTCCGGGACAGGGATTGACTATGGCTACACCTTC. Translating it yields CASSYSGTGIDYGYTF. V usage is TRBV6-6 and J usage is TRBJ1-2; 9 nucleotides align to TRBD1. V lost 0 bases, J lost 3 bases, and 5 bases stayed unmatched. CDR1 and CDR2 (germline): MNHNY, SVGAGI (reference sequence). The CDR3 has 16 residues.

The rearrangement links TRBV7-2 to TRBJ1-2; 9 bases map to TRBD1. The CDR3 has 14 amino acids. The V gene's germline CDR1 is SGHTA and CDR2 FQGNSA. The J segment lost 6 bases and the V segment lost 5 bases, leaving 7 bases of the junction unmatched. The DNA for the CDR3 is TGTGCCAGCAGCCTAGAAAGACAGGGGGATGGCTACACCTTC. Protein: CASSLERQGDGYTF.

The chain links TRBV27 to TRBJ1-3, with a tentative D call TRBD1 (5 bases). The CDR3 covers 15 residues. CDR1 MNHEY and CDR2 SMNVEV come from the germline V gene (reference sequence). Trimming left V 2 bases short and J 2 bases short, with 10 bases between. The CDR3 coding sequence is TGTGCCAGCAGTTTAAGGGGCATAACTGGAAACACCATATATTTT. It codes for CASSLRGITGNTIYF.

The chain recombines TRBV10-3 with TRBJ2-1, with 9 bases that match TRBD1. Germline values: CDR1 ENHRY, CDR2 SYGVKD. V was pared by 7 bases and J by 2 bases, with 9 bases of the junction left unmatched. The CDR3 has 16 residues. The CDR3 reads CAIKPQGARTYNEQFF. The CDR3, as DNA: TGTGCCATCAAACCACAGGGGGCGCGCACCTACAATGAGCAGTTCTTC.

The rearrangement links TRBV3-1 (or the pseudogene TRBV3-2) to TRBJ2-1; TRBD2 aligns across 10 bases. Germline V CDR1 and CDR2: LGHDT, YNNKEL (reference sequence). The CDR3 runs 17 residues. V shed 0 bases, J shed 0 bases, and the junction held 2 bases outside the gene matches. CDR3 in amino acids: CASSQDSGRSSYNEQFF. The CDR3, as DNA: TGTGCCAGCAGCCAAGATAGCGGGAGGAGCTCCTACAATGAGCAGTTCTTC.

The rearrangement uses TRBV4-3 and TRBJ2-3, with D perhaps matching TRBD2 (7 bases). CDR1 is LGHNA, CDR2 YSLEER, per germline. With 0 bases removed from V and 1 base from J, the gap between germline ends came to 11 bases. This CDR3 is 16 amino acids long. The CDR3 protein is CASSQEGGAGTDTQYF. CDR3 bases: TGCGCCAGCAGCCAAGAGGGGGGGGCCGGCACAGATACGCAGTATTTT.

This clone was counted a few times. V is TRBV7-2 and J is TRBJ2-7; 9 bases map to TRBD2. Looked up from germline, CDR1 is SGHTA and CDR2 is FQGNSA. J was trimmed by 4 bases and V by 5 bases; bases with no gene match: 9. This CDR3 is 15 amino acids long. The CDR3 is CASSPVAGVGYEQYF. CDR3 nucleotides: TGTGCCAGCAGCCCAGTAGCGGGAGTCGGATACGAGCAGTACTTC.

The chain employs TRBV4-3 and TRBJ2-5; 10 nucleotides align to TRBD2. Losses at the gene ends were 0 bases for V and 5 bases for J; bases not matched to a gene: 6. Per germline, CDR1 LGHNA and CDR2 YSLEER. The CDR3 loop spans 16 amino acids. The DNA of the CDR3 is TGCGCCAGCAGCCAAGATGCGAGCGGGGGGGTGGAGACCCAGTACTTC. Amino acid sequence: CASSQDASGGVETQYF.

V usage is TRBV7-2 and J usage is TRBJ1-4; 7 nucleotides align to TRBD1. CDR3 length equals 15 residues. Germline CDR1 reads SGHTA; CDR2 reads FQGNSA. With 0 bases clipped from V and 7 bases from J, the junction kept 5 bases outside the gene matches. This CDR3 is CASSLAGQAAEKLFF. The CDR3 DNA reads TGTGCCAGCAGCTTAGCCGGACAGGCGGCTGAAAAACTGTTTTTT.

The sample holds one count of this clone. The CDR3 DNA reads as TGCGCCAGCAGCTCGGGACAGGGGGCTGGTAGCACCGGGGAGCTGTTTTTT. Protein sequence: CASSSGQGAGSTGELFF. The chain employs TRBV5-1 and TRBJ2-2; 12 bases are shared with TRBD1. The CDR3 has 17 residues. V lost 3 bases and J lost 4; bases outside the gene matches: 7. The germline V gene has CDR1 SGHRS and CDR2 YFSETQ.

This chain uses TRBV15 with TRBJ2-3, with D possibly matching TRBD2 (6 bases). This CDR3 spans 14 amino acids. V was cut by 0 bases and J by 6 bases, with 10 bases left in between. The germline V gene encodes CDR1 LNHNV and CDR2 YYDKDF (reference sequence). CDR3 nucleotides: TGTGCCACCAGCAGAGATCCGGGGGTGGATACGCAGTATTTT. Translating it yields CATSRDPGVDTQYF.